The 28 T cell receptor beta chains presented below share a single source sample, sequenced in a study of blood T cell repertoires in COVID-19. Libraries were prepared by immunoSEQ multiplex PCR; TCRdb keeps only in-frame clonotypes and omits some of them. The sample holds about 170,000 clones, around four fifths seen once. The sample consisted of peripheral blood. Receptors originate from an elderly woman with COVID-19, enrolled during active disease.

The chain combines TRBV20-1 with TRBJ1-2; D not resolved. Deletions cut 3 bases from V and 5 bases from J, with 10 bases between. The CDR3 covers 12 residues. The V gene's germline CDR1 is DFQATT and CDR2 SNEGSKA (reference sequence). The CDR3 region has the DNA TGCAGTGCTAGTAGCGGCCTGTATGGCTACACCTTC. Its protein product is CSASSGLYGYTF.

V is TRBV7-2 and J is TRBJ1-3; 8 bases line up with TRBD1. Germline loops: CDR1 SGHTA, CDR2 FQGNSA. V lost 5 bases and J lost 0; bases outside the gene matches: 9. This CDR3 spans 17 amino acids. CDR3 nucleotides: TGTGCCAGCAGCGAGCAGGGGGCCCCCATCTCTGGAAACACCATATATTTT. Residues: CASSEQGAPISGNTIYF.

The V gene is TRBV6-5, the J gene TRBJ2-2, with 9 bases matching TRBD2. The ends lost 6 bases at V and 7 bases at J; junction bases unmatched: 9. From germline, CDR1 is MNHEY and CDR2 SVGAGI. The CDR3 length is 15 residues. In DNA form, the CDR3 reads TGTGCCAGCAGCCCGCGGCGGGAGGGGATCGGGGAGCTGTTTTTT. Translated, it gives CASSPRREGIGELFF.

In nucleotides, the CDR3 is TGTGCCAGCTCACCAACAGGGGGCGCTGGGACCGGGGAGCTGTTTTTT. Its protein product is CASSPTGGAGTGELFF. The chain carries TRBV18 and TRBJ2-2, with TRBD1 matching over 9 bases. The junction had 6 bases not matched to a gene; V was cut back by 2 bases and J by 5 bases. This CDR3 contains 16 residues. The germline V gene encodes CDR1 KGHSH and CDR2 LQKENI.

The chain combines TRBV5-1 with TRBJ2-5; TRBD2 might be the D (6 bases). The V end was cut by 0 bases, the J end by 5 bases, with 14 bases between. The CDR3 sequence is 15 residues long. Per germline, CDR1 SGHRS and CDR2 YFSETQ. This CDR3 reads CASSLASGVGETQYF. DNA of the CDR3: TGCGCCAGCAGCTTGGCCTCGGGAGTGGGGGAGACCCAGTACTTC.

The table lists this clone with a count of one. The gene calls are TRBV5-1 and TRBJ2-1; D perhaps matches TRBD2 (6 bases). Trimming stripped 2 bases from V and 4 bases from J, with 16 bases between. Germline CDR1 and CDR2: SGHRS and YFSETQ. The CDR3 runs 16 residues. The CDR3 sequence: CASSFTGDVSYNEQFF. For the CDR3, the DNA is TGCGCCAGCAGCTTTACGGGAGATGTCTCTTACAATGAGCAGTTCTTC.

V and J are TRBV12-3 or TRBV12-4 and TRBJ2-5; 8 bases map to TRBD1. V lost 5 bases to trimming and J lost 7 bases; unmatched junction nucleotides: 6. The CDR3 is 13 residues long. CDR3 nucleotides: TGTGCCAGCAGTACTGGACAGGGTGGGACCCAGTACTTC. It yields the protein CASSTGQGGTQYF.

The chain recombines TRBV15 with TRBJ1-2, with 10 positions matching TRBD1. Germline CDR1 reads LNHNV; CDR2 reads YYDKDF (reference sequence). V shed 6 bases, J shed 6 bases, and the junction held 7 bases outside the gene matches. The CDR3 has 14 amino acids. The DNA of the CDR3 is TGTGCCACCAGTTGGGACAGGGGAAGGCATGGCTACACCTTC. This gives the protein CATSWDRGRHGYTF.

This clone was seen once. The CDR3, as DNA: TGTGCCAGCACCCCCTGGGGGGGACGGAGCACAGATACGCAGTATTTT. It encodes CASTPWGGRSTDTQYF. The chain recombines TRBV28 with TRBJ2-3; 7 bases line up with TRBD2. Germline V lookup: CDR1 MDHEN, CDR2 SYDVKM. The V and J ends lost 7 bases and 0 bases, in that order; junction bases with no gene match: 10. The CDR3 consists of 16 residues.

The rearrangement uses TRBV18 and TRBJ1-2, with D unresolved. V lost 3 bases to trimming and J lost 3 bases, with 11 bases between them. The CDR3 length is 14 residues. Germline CDR1 KGHSH, CDR2 LQKENI. CDR3 in amino acids: CASSPTGGDYGYTF. DNA of the CDR3: TGTGCCAGCTCACCGACGGGCGGGGACTATGGCTACACCTTC.

The chain combines TRBV4-1 with TRBJ2-3, with 9 bases identical to TRBD2. The V and J ends lost 0 bases and 4 bases, in that order; junction bases with no gene match: 8. CDR1 is MGHRA, CDR2 YSYEKL, per germline. The CDR3 consists of 17 residues. The CDR3 sequence: CASSQDGGRGGADTQYF. Written as DNA, the CDR3 is TGCGCCAGCAGCCAAGATGGAGGGCGGGGGGGGGCAGATACGCAGTATTTT.

The CDR3 coding sequence is TGTGCCAGCAGTGAAGGCTGGGGGCGGGTAGGGACCCAGTACTTC. This codes for CASSEGWGRVGTQYF. V is TRBV6-1 and J is TRBJ2-5; D is possibly TRBD1 (6 bases). The CDR3 length is 15 residues. Germline CDR1 is MNHNS and CDR2 is SASEGT. Trimming shortened V by 1 base and J by 7 bases, and 16 bases separated the two germline ends.

The chain uses TRBV30 and TRBJ2-1; tentatively, D is TRBD1 (6 bases). V was pared by 5 bases and J by 4 bases, with 6 bases between. The length of the CDR3 is 11 residues. The V gene's germline CDR1 is GTSNPN and CDR2 SVGIG (reference sequence). The DNA of the CDR3 is TGTGCCTGGGGACAGTACAATGAGCAGTTCTTC. Amino acids: CAWGQYNEQFF.

The rearrangement links TRBV7-6 to TRBJ2-7; 7 bases are shared with TRBD2. The V gene's germline CDR1 is SGHVS and CDR2 FNYEAQ. CDR3 length equals 18 residues. V shed 7 bases and J 1 base; nucleotides not matched to a gene: 19. CDR3 DNA sequence: TGTGCCAGCACCCTTACCGTCCCGTTACCGGGAGGTTCCTACGAGCAGTACTTC. Protein product: CASTLTVPLPGGSYEQYF. Using reference TRBV7-6 and TRBJ2-7 for the parts outside the CDR3, the full variable domain is GAGVSQSPRYKVTKRGQDVALRCDPISGHVSLYWYRQALGQGPEFLTYFNYEAQQDKSGLPNDRFSAERPEGSISTLTIQRTEQRDSAMYRCASTLTVPLPGGSYEQYFGPGTRLTVT.

The CDR3 is CASALYSGTGELFF. The CDR3, as DNA: TGTGCTAGTGCTCTATATAGTGGCACCGGGGAGCTGTTTTTT. The chain combines TRBV12-5 with TRBJ2-2; D remains unclear. In germline, CDR1 is LGHNT, CDR2 FRNRAP. V was shortened by 7 bases and J by 4 bases, with 13 bases between the two germline ends. The CDR3 covers 14 residues.

In regard to this clone: A read error may produce the germline difference seen at one junction end. The chain is built from TRBV7-9 and TRBJ2-4; TRBD2 agrees at 7 bases. CDR3 length: 14 amino acids. Looked up from germline, CDR1 is SEHNR and CDR2 is FQNEAQ (reference sequence). CDR3 loop: CASSLAGAENIQYF. The CDR3 nucleotides are TGTGCCAGCAGCTTGGCGGGAGCCGAAAACATTCAGTACTTC.

The chain couples TRBV4-1 to TRBJ2-1, with 9 bases identical to TRBD2. The junction had 4 bases not matched to a gene; V was cut back by 0 bases and J by 4 bases. The germline V gene has CDR1 MGHRA and CDR2 YSYEKL. The CDR3 contains 16 residues. CDR3 coding DNA: TGCGCCAGCAGCCAAGATAGACTAGCGGAATACAATGAGCAGTTCTTC. It translates to CASSQDRLAEYNEQFF.

This sequence joins TRBV6-5 and TRBJ2-2; 7 positions agree with TRBD2. This CDR3 comprises 14 residues. Germline trimming cut 2 bases from V and 6 bases from J; bases unmatched to any gene: 3. Per the germline V gene, CDR1 is MNHEY and CDR2 is SVGAGI. CDR3 nucleotides: TGTGCCAGCAGTTACGCCCGGGGGGCCGGGGAGCTGTTTTTT. Translated: CASSYARGAGELFF.

The V and J genes are TRBV5-1 and TRBJ2-3, with D unresolved. V lost 5 bases to trimming and J lost 0 bases, with 10 bases between them. This CDR3 contains 14 residues. Germline V CDR1 and CDR2: SGHRS, YFSETQ. The CDR3 nucleotides read TGCGCCAGCAGTCGTGACTCGAGCACAGATACGCAGTATTTT. Its translation: CASSRDSSTDTQYF.

J is TRBJ2-5 and V is TRBV5-4, with D perhaps matching TRBD1 (6 bases). The CDR3 spans 14 residues. Trimming took off 3 bases at V and 4 bases at J, with 13 bases between the two ends. Germline V lookup: CDR1 SGHNT, CDR2 YYREEE (reference sequence). The CDR3 reads CASSWQGPPETQYF. CDR3 nucleotide sequence: TGTGCCAGCAGCTGGCAGGGGCCTCCAGAGACCCAGTACTTC.

This clone appeared a single time. The chain uses TRBV5-1 and TRBJ2-7; TRBD2 matches 7 bases. CDR3 length: 14 residues. Germline V CDR1 and CDR2: SGHRS, YFSETQ. V was clipped by 2 bases and J by 6 bases; unmatched bases: 8. The CDR3 DNA is TGCGCCAGCAGCTTCGGAGGGAGGGCCGCCGAGCAGTACTTC. Amino acids: CASSFGGRAAEQYF.

The chain couples TRBV6-5 to TRBJ2-7; weak D call: TRBD1 (6 bases). Germline V gives CDR1 MNHEY, CDR2 SVGAGI. The CDR3 extends over 13 amino acids. V was clipped by 2 bases and J by 12 bases, with 17 bases between them. The CDR3 reads CASSYGIKGVRYF. CDR3 coding DNA: TGTGCCAGCAGTTACGGTATAAAGGGGGTAAGGTACTTC.

The chain uses TRBV5-6 and TRBJ1-2; D perhaps matches TRBD1 (6 bases). The CDR3 runs to 14 residues. The germline V gene encodes CDR1 SGHDT and CDR2 YYEEEE. V dropped 6 bases and J dropped 9 bases, with 21 bases sitting between them. In DNA, the CDR3 is TGTGCCAGCACCCGAGGAGACAGGATTTTAAGCTACACCTTC. Protein: CASTRGDRILSYTF.

The chain is built from TRBV25-1 and TRBJ1-2; D perhaps matches TRBD1 (5 bases). The germline V gene encodes CDR1 MGHDK and CDR2 SYGVNS. The CDR3 runs to 13 residues. The V end was cut by 4 bases, the J end by 5 bases, with 11 bases between. CDR3 sequence (DNA): TGTGCCAGCAGTGGACTGGGGCCTTATGGCTACACCTTC. Translating it yields CASSGLGPYGYTF.

This clone turned up a few times. CDR3 residues: CAISDSASGGLEQYF. CDR3 coding DNA: TGTGCCATCAGTGATTCGGCTAGCGGAGGCCTCGAGCAGTACTTC. The V and J genes are TRBV10-3 and TRBJ2-7; TRBD2 agrees at 7 bases. After removal of 3 bases from V and 6 bases from J, the junction contained 11 bases not matched to a gene. CDR1 is ENHRY, CDR2 SYGVKD, per germline. The CDR3 consists of 15 residues.

The chain links TRBV14 to TRBJ2-1; 9 bases line up with TRBD2. The CDR3 runs to 15 residues. Germline V CDR1 and CDR2: SGHDN, FVKESK. Unmatched junction bases numbered 7, after V lost 3 bases and J lost 7 bases. CDR3 protein: CASSQVAGEANEQFF. In nucleotides, the CDR3 is TGTGCCAGCAGCCAGGTAGCGGGAGAGGCGAATGAGCAGTTCTTC.

This chain joins TRBV19 and TRBJ1-1; tentatively, D is TRBD1 (5 bases). The V end lost 6 bases, the J end lost 1 base, and 12 bases lay between the germline ends. There are 14 residues in the CDR3. The germline V gene has CDR1 LNHDA and CDR2 SQIVND (reference sequence). CDR3 residues: CASRRPGGNTEAFF. In DNA, the CDR3 is TGTGCCAGTAGACGGCCGGGGGGGAACACTGAAGCTTTCTTT.

The chain has TRBV18 and TRBJ1-3; tentative D call: TRBD1 (6 bases). V gave up 5 bases and J gave up 2 bases, with 16 bases separating them. Germline V gene sequence: CDR1 KGHSH, CDR2 LQKENI. The CDR3 consists of 16 residues. The CDR3 nucleotides are TGTGCCAGCTCAACAAAACAGGGATCACCTGGAAACACCATATATTTT. Translated, it gives CASSTKQGSPGNTIYF. Complete variable domain (other parts from reference TRBV18 and TRBJ1-3): NAGVMQNPRHLVRRRGQEARLRCSPMKGHSHVYWYRQLPEEGLKFMVYLQKENIIDESGMPKERFSAEFPKEGPSILRIQQVVRGDSAAYFCASSTKQGSPGNTIYFGEGSWLTVV.